Listed here are 29 T cell receptor beta chains from one sample, sequenced in a study of T cell responses to AZD1222 COVID-19 vaccine. The table came from immunoSEQ multiplex PCR; TCRdb's copy has only in-frame clones and leaves some out. The table shows some 120,000 clones, with more than 80% occurring only once. The specimen was peripheral blood, collected on day 0 of AZD1222 vaccination. All receptors derive from an adult in good health.

This chain uses TRBV3-1 (or the pseudogene TRBV3-2) with TRBJ1-6, with 7 bases aligning to TRBD1. The CDR3 contains 15 residues. Per the germline V gene, CDR1 is LGHDT and CDR2 is YNNKEL (reference sequence). J lost 9 bases, V lost 3 bases, and 8 bases had no gene match. DNA for the CDR3: TGTGCCAGCAGCCAGTCGGACAGGAAGGGTTCACCCCTCCACTTT. Translating gives CASSQSDRKGSPLHF.

The count of this clone is one. The chain combines TRBV7-2 with TRBJ1-5; D unclear. CDR1 SGHTA and CDR2 FQGNSA come from the germline V gene. Trimming removed 1 base from V and 7 bases from J, with 5 bases in between. This CDR3 region has 12 residues. CDR3 DNA sequence: TGTGCCAGCAGCTTAGATGCCCAGCCCCAGCATTTT. Translation gives CASSLDAQPQHF.

This clone has just a few counts. The gene calls are TRBV3-1 (or the pseudogene TRBV3-2) and TRBJ1-1; D is uncertain. The CDR3 totals 18 residues. Germline lookup yields CDR1 LGHDT and CDR2 YNNKEL (reference sequence). V was cut by 4 bases and J by 3 bases, with 24 bases left in between. CDR3 sequence (DNA): TGTGCCAGCAGCCCCACCCCCCGGGGAAGGGTGAGGGACACTGAAGCTTTCTTT. Its protein is CASSPTPRGRVRDTEAFF.

This chain uses TRBV15 with TRBJ1-5, with D possibly being TRBD1 (6 bases). The CDR3 runs to 15 residues. The ends were cut back, 5 bases at V and 0 bases at J, with 11 bases in the middle. The germline V gene encodes CDR1 LNHNV and CDR2 YYDKDF (reference sequence). The CDR3: CATSDEGHSNQPQHF. The CDR3 bases are TGTGCCACCAGCGACGAGGGACATAGCAATCAGCCCCAGCATTTT.

V and J are TRBV7-3 and TRBJ1-2, with D possibly TRBD1 on 5 matching bases. This CDR3 comprises 14 residues. Trimming pared 1 base from V and 7 bases from J, leaving 13 bases between. The germline CDR1 and CDR2 sequences are SGHTA and FQGTGA. The CDR3 here is CASSLMVGTSGYTF. In DNA, the CDR3 is TGTGCCAGCAGCTTAATGGTCGGGACTAGTGGCTACACCTTC.

The J gene is TRBJ1-1, the V gene TRBV27; unclear D gene. CDR3 length: 14 amino acids. Germline V gene data show CDR1 as MNHEY and CDR2 as SMNVEV (reference sequence). Between the trimmed V and J ends, which lost 0 bases and 3 bases, there was a span of 8 bases. The DNA of the CDR3 is TGTGCCAGCAGTTTATCGTCTTGGGACACTGAAGCTTTCTTT. Amino acids: CASSLSSWDTEAFF.

The chain has TRBV18 and TRBJ2-7; TRBD1 agrees at 8 bases. The CDR3 spans 17 residues. The junction had 10 bases not matched to a gene; V was cut back by 0 bases and J by 3 bases. Germline V lookup: CDR1 KGHSH, CDR2 LQKENI. CDR3 in DNA: TGTGCCAGCTCACCACCTATTCAGGGGGCCCTAAACTACGAGCAGTACTTC. Its protein is CASSPPIQGALNYEQYF.

V is TRBV3-1 (or the pseudogene TRBV3-2) and J is TRBJ1-2, with D possibly TRBD1 on 6 matching bases. In germline, CDR1 is LGHDT, CDR2 YNNKEL (reference sequence). The germline V and J ends were trimmed by 3 bases and 2 bases, with 16 bases remaining between them. The CDR3 contains 16 residues. CDR3 loop: CASSQVWDTRNYGYTF. CDR3 bases: TGTGCCAGCAGCCAGGTTTGGGACACGAGAAACTATGGCTACACCTTC.

The rearrangement uses TRBV19 and TRBJ2-1; D call uncertain. The V gene lost 11 bases and the J gene lost 9 bases, with 11 bases spanning the gap. The CDR3 contains 10 residues. The germline CDR1 and CDR2 sequences are LNHDA and SQIVND (reference sequence). The CDR3 region has the DNA TGTGCCCCACTCCCTTTTGAGCAGTTCTTC. The encoded protein is CAPLPFEQFF.

This clone was recorded once. V and J are TRBV19 and TRBJ1-1; D unresolved. The CDR3 contains 13 residues. CDR1 is LNHDA, CDR2 SQIVND, per germline (reference sequence). Trimming left V 2 bases short and J 3 bases short, with 7 bases between. The CDR3 sequence is CASSIQSYTEAFF. CDR3 nucleotide sequence: TGTGCCAGTAGTATACAGAGCTACACTGAAGCTTTCTTT.

This chain connects TRBV21-1 to TRBJ1-4; the D segment call TRBD1 is taken from the table without a DNA check. TRBV21-1 is noted as a pseudogene. The CDR3 totals 21 residues. This CDR3 is CASLYQRDTGTGVLANEKLFF. Written as DNA, the CDR3 is TGTGCCAGCTTGTACCAGAGGGACACCGGGACAGGGGTCTTGGCTAATGAAAAACTGTTTTTT.

V is TRBV6-4 and J is TRBJ2-1; TRBD1 is a possible D gene (6 bases). Germline CDR1 reads MRHNA; CDR2 reads SNTAGT. V was cut by 6 bases and J by 9 bases, with 18 bases left in between. This CDR3 contains 14 residues. For the CDR3, the DNA is TGTGCCAGCAGCCTGACAGGCAGTTATCTTGAGCAGTTCTTC. Protein product: CASSLTGSYLEQFF.

The V gene is TRBV19, the J gene TRBJ1-1, with a tentative D call TRBD1 (5 bases). V lost 7 bases and J lost 1, with 22 bases in between. Germline CDR1 and CDR2: LNHDA and SQIVND (reference sequence). The CDR3 length is 17 residues. CDR3 in amino acids: CASIPLGTPGQNTEAFF. The CDR3 DNA reads as TGTGCCAGTATCCCTTTAGGGACCCCAGGACAGAACACTGAAGCTTTCTTT.

The chain links TRBV2 to TRBJ1-1, with TRBD1 matching over 8 bases. The CDR3 totals 12 residues. V gave up 6 bases and J gave up 5 bases; unmatched junction bases: 2. Germline V gene lookup returns CDR1 SNHLY and CDR2 FYNNEI. CDR3 DNA: TGTGCCAGCAGACGGGACAGGACTGAAGCTTTCTTT. Translation gives CASRRDRTEAFF. Complete variable domain (other parts from reference TRBV2 and TRBJ1-1): EPEVTQTPSHQVTQMGQEVILRCVPISNHLYFYWYRQILGQKVEFLVSFYNNEISEKSEIFDDQFSVERPDGSNFTLKIRSTKLEDSAMYFCASRRDRTEAFFGQGTRLTVV.

V and J are TRBV6-5 and TRBJ2-3; weak D call: TRBD2 (5 bases). This CDR3 has 15 amino acids. The V end was cut by 0 bases, the J end by 3 bases, with 10 bases between. The V gene's germline CDR1 is MNHEY and CDR2 SVGAGI. The CDR3 region has the DNA TGTGCCAGCAGTTACTCAGGCGGGTCGACAGATACGCAGTATTTT. It codes for CASSYSGGSTDTQYF.

The genes are TRBV11-2 and TRBJ1-5; TRBD1 aligns across 9 bases. V dropped 6 bases and J dropped 4; count of bases not matched to a gene: 4. Germline V CDR1 and CDR2: SGHAT, FQNNGV. The CDR3 is 14 residues long. CDR3 nucleotides: TGTGCCAGCAGTCGGACAGGGGTGAATCAGCCCCAGCATTTT. As protein: CASSRTGVNQPQHF.

The J gene is TRBJ1-1, the V gene TRBV5-5; unclear D gene. The CDR3 length is 13 residues. The germline V gene encodes CDR1 SGHKS and CDR2 YYEKEE (reference sequence). V shed 0 bases and J shed 13 bases, with 16 bases lying between them. CDR3 sequence reads: CASSLEPTLGGFF. CDR3 coding DNA: TGTGCCAGCAGCTTGGAGCCCACCCTAGGAGGTTTCTTT.

This clone was observed a handful of times. This chain connects TRBV11-2 to TRBJ2-7; D not certain. This CDR3 has 15 amino acids. V lost 0 bases and J lost 2, with 11 bases in between. Germline V gene sequence: CDR1 SGHAT, CDR2 FQNNGV. The CDR3 nucleotides read TGTGCCAGCAGCTTAGACCGGCGGTCTACCTACGAGCAGTACTTC. Protein: CASSLDRRSTYEQYF. Complete variable domain (other parts from reference TRBV11-2 and TRBJ2-7): EAGVAQSPRYKIIEKRQSVAFWCNPISGHATLYWYQQILGQGPKLLIQFQNNGVVDDSQLPKDRFSAERLKGVDSTLKIQPAKLEDSAVYLCASSLDRRSTYEQYFGPGTRLTVT.

In nucleotides, the CDR3 is TGTGCCAGCAGCCCCGCGGGGGGGAACACTGAAGCTTTCTTT. Translated, it gives CASSPAGGNTEAFF. This chain uses TRBV13 with TRBJ1-1; possible D gene TRBD1, 5 bases. The CDR3 has 14 residues. Trimming removed 5 bases at V and 1 base at J, with 11 bases between. Germline CDR1 PRHDT, CDR2 FYEKMQ (reference sequence).

This chain joins TRBV9 and TRBJ2-3; TRBD1 is a possible D gene (5 bases). There are 18 residues in the CDR3. Germline loops: CDR1 SGDLS, CDR2 YYNGEE. The V end was cut by 4 bases, the J end by 4 bases, with 25 bases between. The CDR3 bases are TGTGCCAGCAGCTCTCCCCGAACGGGCCAGGGTTCGCCAGATACGCAGTATTTT. The encoded protein is CASSSPRTGQGSPDTQYF.

CDR3: CASSLRGQETQYF. The DNA for the CDR3 is TGTGCCAGCTCATTAAGGGGACAAGAGACCCAGTACTTC. The chain employs TRBV18 and TRBJ2-5, with TRBD1 as a possible D gene (5 bases). V was cut by 5 bases and J by 2 bases, with 9 bases left in between. CDR3 size: 13 residues. Germline V gene sequence: CDR1 KGHSH, CDR2 LQKENI.

This clone was detected a few times. The chain joins TRBV7-6 to TRBJ1-1, with D hard to call. V lost 0 bases and J 3 bases, leaving 11 bases between the germline ends. The CDR3 has 15 amino acids. CDR1 is SGHVS and CDR2 is FNYEAQ in the germline V gene. CDR3: CASSLASGSDTEAFF. CDR3 DNA: TGTGCCAGCAGCTTAGCGTCGGGGTCGGACACTGAAGCTTTCTTT.

The CDR3 loop reads CASRGAANYGYTF. The DNA for the CDR3 is TGTGCCAGCAGGGGGGCCGCTAACTATGGCTACACCTTC. V is TRBV6-6 and J is TRBJ1-2; the D gene is possibly TRBD1 (6 bases). This CDR3 has 13 residues. Trimming shortened V by 6 bases and J by 0 bases, and 8 bases separated the two germline ends. The germline gives CDR1 MNHNY, CDR2 SVGAGI (reference sequence).

This CDR3 reads CASRDTTFGGNSPLHF. For the CDR3, the DNA is TGTGCCAGCAGGGACACCACCTTCGGGGGAAATTCACCCCTCCACTTT. The chain recombines TRBV2 with TRBJ1-6; a possible D gene is TRBD1 (5 bases). This CDR3 has 16 residues. The V and J ends lost 6 bases and 7 bases respectively, with 19 bases between them. Germline values: CDR1 SNHLY, CDR2 FYNNEI.

The chain uses TRBV7-8 and TRBJ1-5; D may be TRBD1 (5 bases). Germline CDR1 SGHVS, CDR2 FQNEAQ. CDR3 size: 19 residues. V lost 5 bases, J lost 0 bases, and 23 bases lay in between. The CDR3 loop reads CASSTTSIRVDYSNQPQHF. The CDR3 DNA sequence: TGTGCCAGCAGCACCACTAGCATCAGGGTCGACTATAGCAATCAGCCCCAGCATTTT. The whole variable domain, filled in from reference TRBV7-8 and TRBJ1-5, reads GAGVSQSPRYKVAKRGQDVALRCDPISGHVSLFWYQQALGQGPEFLTYFQNEAQLDKSGLPSDRFFAERPEGSVSTLKIQRTQQEDSAVYLCASSTTSIRVDYSNQPQHFGDGTRLSIL.

The genes are TRBV5-1 and TRBJ2-1; D is perhaps TRBD1 (6 bases). The ends were cut back, 0 bases at V and 2 bases at J, with 9 bases in the middle. This CDR3 region has 15 residues. Germline CDR1 reads SGHRS; CDR2 reads YFSETQ. The CDR3 sequence: CASSLGTVTYNEQFF. For the CDR3, the DNA is TGCGCCAGCAGCTTGGGGACAGTCACCTACAATGAGCAGTTCTTC.

V usage is TRBV4-1 and J usage is TRBJ1-4, with D maybe TRBD1 (5 bases). This CDR3 comprises 14 residues. V was cut by 1 base and J by 7 bases, with 10 bases left in between. The germline gives CDR1 MGHRA, CDR2 YSYEKL. CDR3: CASSQGWGGEKLFF. In nucleotides, the CDR3 is TGCGCCAGCAGCCAAGGGTGGGGGGGTGAAAAACTGTTTTTT.

The gene calls are TRBV5-6 and TRBJ2-7; the match to TRBD1 covers 9 bases. Germline loops: CDR1 SGHDT, CDR2 YYEEEE. CDR3 length: 15 residues. The trim removed 4 bases at V and 0 bases at J, leaving 5 bases unmatched. CDR3 coding DNA: TGTGCCAGCAGCCGCCGGGACAGGGACTCCTACGAGCAGTACTTC. It encodes CASSRRDRDSYEQYF.

This rearrangement joins TRBV2 to TRBJ1-6; D is possibly TRBD1 (6 bases). The V gene lost 5 bases and the J gene lost 0 bases, with 8 bases spanning the gap. CDR3 length: 15 residues. Germline V gene lookup returns CDR1 SNHLY and CDR2 FYNNEI. The CDR3 reads CASSTGTSYNSPLHF. Written as DNA, the CDR3 is TGTGCCAGCAGTACAGGGACCTCCTATAATTCACCCCTCCACTTT.